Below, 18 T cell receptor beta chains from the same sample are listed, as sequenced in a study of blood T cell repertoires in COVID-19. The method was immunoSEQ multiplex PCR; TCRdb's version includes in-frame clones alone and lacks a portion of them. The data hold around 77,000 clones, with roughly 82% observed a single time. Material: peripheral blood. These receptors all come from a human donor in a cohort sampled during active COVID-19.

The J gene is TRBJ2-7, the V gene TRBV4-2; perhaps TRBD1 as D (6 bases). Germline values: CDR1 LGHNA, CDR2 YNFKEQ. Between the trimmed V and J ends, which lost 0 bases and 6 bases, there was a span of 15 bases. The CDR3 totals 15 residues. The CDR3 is CASSQEEATGTEQYF. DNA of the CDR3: TGTGCCAGCAGCCAAGAGGAGGCAACAGGGACCGAGCAGTACTTC.

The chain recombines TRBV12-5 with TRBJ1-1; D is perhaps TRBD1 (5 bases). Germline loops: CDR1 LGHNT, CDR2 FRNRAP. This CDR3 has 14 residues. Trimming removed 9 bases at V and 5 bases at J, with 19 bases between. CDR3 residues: CARRNGTSGTEAFF. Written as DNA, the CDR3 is TGTGCTAGGAGGAACGGGACTTCGGGTACTGAAGCTTTCTTT.

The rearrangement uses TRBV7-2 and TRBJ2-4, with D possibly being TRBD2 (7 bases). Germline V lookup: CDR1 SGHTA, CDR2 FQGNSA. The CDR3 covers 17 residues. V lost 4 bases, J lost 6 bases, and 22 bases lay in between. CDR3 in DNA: TGTGCCAGCAGCTCCTCCCCAGGGGCTAGCGGAAGAAACATTCAGTACTTC. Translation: CASSSSPGASGRNIQYF. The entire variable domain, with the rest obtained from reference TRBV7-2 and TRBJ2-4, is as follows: GAGVSQSPSNKVTEKGKDVELRCDPISGHTALYWYRQSLGQGLEFLIYFQGNSAPDKSGLPSDRFSAERTGGSVSTLTIQRTQQEDSAVYLCASSSSPGASGRNIQYFGAGTRLSVL.

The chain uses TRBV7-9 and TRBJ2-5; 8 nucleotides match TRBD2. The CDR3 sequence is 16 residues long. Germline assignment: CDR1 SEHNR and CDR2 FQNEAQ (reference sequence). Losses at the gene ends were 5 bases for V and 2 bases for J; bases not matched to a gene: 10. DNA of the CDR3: TGTGCCAGCAGCGCACGACTGGCGGGGGGTCAAGAGACCCAGTACTTC. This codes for CASSARLAGGQETQYF.

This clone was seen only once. The CDR3 DNA is TGCGCCAGCAGCTTAGGAAGCGGGGGGAGCACAGATACGCAGTATTTT. Encoded protein: CASSLGSGGSTDTQYF. This chain uses TRBV5-1 with TRBJ2-3; 9 bases are a match to TRBD2. Germline trimming cut 2 bases from V and 0 bases from J; bases unmatched to any gene: 4. This CDR3 comprises 16 residues. Per germline, CDR1 SGHRS and CDR2 YFSETQ.

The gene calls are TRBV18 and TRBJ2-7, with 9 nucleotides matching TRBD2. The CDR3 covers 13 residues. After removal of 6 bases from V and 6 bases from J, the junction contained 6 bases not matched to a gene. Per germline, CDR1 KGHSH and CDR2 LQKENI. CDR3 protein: CASSQSGGREQYF. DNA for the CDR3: TGTGCCAGCTCGCAGAGCGGGGGGCGCGAGCAGTACTTC.

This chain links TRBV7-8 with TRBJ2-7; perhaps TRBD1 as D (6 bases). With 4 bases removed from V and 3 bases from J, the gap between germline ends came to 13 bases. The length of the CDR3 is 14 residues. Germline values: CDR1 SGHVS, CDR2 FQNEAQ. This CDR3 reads CASSSGHLLYEQYF. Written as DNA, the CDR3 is TGTGCCAGCAGCTCGGGACACCTACTCTACGAGCAGTACTTC.

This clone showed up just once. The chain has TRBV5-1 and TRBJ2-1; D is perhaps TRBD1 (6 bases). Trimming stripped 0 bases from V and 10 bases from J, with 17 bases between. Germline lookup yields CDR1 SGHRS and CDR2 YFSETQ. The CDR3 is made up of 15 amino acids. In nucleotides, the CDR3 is TGCGCCAGCAGCTTGGCGGGACAAAGGTTACGGGAGCAGTTCTTC. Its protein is CASSLAGQRLREQFF.

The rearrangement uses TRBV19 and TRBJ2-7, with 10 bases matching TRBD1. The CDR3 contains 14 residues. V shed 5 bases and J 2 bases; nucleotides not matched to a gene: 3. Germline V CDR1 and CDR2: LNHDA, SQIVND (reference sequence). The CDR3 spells CASSLGTGAYEQYF. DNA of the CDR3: TGTGCCAGTAGTCTGGGGACAGGGGCCTACGAGCAGTACTTC.

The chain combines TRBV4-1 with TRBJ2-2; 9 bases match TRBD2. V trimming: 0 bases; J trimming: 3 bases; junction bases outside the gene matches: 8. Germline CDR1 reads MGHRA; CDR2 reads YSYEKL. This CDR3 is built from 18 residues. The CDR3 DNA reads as TGCGCCAGCAGCCAAGACGGTGGCATAGCGGGGGACACCGGGGAGCTGTTTTTT. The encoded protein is CASSQDGGIAGDTGELFF.

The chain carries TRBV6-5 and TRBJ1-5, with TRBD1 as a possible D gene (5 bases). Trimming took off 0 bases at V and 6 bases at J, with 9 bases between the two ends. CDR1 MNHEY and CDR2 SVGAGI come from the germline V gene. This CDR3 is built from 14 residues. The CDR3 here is CASSYSEGRQPQHF. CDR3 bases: TGTGCCAGCAGTTACTCGGAGGGGCGTCAGCCCCAGCATTTT.

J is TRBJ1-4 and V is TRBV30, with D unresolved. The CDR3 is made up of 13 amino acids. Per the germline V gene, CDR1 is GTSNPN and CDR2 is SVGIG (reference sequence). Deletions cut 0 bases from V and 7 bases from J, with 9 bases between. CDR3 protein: CAWSVRNFEKLFF. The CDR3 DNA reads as TGTGCCTGGAGTGTCCGTAATTTTGAAAAACTGTTTTTT.

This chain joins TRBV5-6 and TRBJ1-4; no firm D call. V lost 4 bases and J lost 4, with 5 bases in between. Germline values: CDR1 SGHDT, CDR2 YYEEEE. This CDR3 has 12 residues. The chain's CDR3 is CASSRDNEKLFF. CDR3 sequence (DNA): TGTGCCAGCAGCCGAGATAATGAAAAACTGTTTTTT.

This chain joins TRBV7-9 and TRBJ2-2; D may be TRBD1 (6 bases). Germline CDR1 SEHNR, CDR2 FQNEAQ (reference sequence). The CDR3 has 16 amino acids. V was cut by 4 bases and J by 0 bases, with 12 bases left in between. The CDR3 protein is CASSSRTDANTGELFF. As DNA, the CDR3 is TGTGCCAGCAGCTCCCGGACAGATGCGAACACCGGGGAGCTGTTTTTT.

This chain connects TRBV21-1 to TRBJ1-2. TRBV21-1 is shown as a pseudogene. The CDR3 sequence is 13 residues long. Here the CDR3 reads CASSNGGSYGYTF. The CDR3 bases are TGTGCCAGCAGCAACGGGGGGAGCTATGGCTACACCTTC.

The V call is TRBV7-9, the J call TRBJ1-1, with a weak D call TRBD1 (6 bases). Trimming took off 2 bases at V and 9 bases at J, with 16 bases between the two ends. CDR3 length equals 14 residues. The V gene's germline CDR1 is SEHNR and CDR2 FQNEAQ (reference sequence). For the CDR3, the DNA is TGTGCCAGCAGCTTAATCAGTGAAGGACAGAAAGCTTTCTTT. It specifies CASSLISEGQKAFF.

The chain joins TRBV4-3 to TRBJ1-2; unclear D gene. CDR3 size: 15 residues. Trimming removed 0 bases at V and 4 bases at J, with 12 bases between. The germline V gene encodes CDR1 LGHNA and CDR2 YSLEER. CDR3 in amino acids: CASSQETGSPYGYTF. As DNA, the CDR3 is TGCGCCAGCAGCCAAGAGACCGGGTCCCCCTATGGCTACACCTTC.

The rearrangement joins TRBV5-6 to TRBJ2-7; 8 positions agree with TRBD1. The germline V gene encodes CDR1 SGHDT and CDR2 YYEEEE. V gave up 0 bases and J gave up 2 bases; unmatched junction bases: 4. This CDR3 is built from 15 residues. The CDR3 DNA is TGTGCCAGCAGCTTGGGCTCAGGGGGCGCCTACGAGCAGTACTTC. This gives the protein CASSLGSGGAYEQYF.